The TCR beta chain under discussion was sequenced for a study of low-dose radiotherapy and immunotherapy resistance in tumors. The overall study: Oral administration of aspirin 300 mg daily occurred for four cycles, commencing at cycle 1 day 1.

Advanced solid tumors lacking tumor-infiltrating lymphocytes were present in eligible patients. This clonotype was picked up a small number of times. Alpha- and beta-chain coverage of first-strand cDNA came from TRAV- and TRBV-specific primers. The authors ran around 19 PCR cycles to amplify TCRs with a constant-region primer and V-primer adapter. TCRdb passed the reads through MiXCR, listing each CDR3 protein once. This repertoire shows 14,000 to 15,000 distinct CDR3 sequences, roughly 48% found once; its top ten account for around 3.8%. This sequence was found in a human donor with advanced metastatic prostate, ovarian, gallbladder or colorectal cancer (not recorded which). This table probably holds off-target reads from a library built for another chain.

CDR3 sequence reads: CASSQAADYNEQFF. DNA for the CDR3: TGTGCCAGCAGTCAGGCAGCGGACTACAATGAGCAGTTCTTC. This sequence joins TRBV12-3 or TRBV12-4 and TRBJ2-1; possible D gene TRBD2, 5 bases. The germline V and J ends were trimmed by 5 bases and 3 bases, with 11 bases remaining between them. CDR3 length: 14 amino acids.